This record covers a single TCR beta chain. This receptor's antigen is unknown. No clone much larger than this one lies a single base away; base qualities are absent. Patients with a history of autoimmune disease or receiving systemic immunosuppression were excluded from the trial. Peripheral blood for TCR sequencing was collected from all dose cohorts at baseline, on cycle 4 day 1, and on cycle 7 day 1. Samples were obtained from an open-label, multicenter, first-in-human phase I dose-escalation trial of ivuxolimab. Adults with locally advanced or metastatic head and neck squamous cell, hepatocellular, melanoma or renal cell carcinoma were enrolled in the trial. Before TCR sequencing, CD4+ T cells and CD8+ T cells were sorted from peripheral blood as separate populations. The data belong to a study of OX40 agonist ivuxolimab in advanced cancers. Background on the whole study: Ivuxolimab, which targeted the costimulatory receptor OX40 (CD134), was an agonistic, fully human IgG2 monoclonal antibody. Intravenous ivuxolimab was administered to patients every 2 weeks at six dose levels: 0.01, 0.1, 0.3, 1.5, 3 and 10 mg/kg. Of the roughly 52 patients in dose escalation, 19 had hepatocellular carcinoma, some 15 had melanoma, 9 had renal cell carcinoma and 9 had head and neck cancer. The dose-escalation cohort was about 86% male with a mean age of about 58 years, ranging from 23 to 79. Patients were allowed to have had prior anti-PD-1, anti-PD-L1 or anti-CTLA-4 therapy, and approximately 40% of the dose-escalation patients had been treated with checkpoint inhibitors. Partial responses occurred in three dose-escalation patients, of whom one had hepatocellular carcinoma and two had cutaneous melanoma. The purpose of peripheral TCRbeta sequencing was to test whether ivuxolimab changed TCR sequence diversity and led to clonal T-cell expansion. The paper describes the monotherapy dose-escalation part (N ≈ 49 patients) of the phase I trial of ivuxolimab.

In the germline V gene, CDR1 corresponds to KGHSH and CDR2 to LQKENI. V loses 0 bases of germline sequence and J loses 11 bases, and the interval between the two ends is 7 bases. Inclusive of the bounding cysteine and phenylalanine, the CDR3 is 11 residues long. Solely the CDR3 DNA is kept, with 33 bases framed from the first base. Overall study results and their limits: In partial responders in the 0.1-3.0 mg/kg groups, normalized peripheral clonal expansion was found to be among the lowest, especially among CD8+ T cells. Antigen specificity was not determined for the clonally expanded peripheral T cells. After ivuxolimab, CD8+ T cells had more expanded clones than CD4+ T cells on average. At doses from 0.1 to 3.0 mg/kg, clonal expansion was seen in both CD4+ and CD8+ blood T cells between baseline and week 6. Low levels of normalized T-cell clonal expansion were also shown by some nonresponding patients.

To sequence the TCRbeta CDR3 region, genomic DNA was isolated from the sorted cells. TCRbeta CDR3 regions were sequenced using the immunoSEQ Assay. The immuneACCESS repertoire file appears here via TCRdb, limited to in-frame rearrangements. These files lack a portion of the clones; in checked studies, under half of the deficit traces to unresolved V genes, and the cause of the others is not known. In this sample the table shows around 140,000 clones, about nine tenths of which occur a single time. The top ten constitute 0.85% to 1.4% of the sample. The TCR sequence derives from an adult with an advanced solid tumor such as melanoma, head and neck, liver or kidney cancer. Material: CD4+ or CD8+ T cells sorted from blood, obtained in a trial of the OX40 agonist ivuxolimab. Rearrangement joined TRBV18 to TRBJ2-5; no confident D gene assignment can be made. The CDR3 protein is CASSPPGVQYF. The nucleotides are TGTGCCAGCTCACCACCGGGTGTACAGTACTTC.